This passage covers 24 T cell receptor beta chains from one sample sequenced in a study of cytomegalovirus exposure and HLA in healthy donors. The protocol was immunoSEQ multiplex PCR, while the TCRdb copy is restricted to in-frame clones and leaves out a portion. Of some 210,000 clones listed, approximately 82% are singletons. Sequences were obtained from PBMCs. These receptors were taken from a woman under 30 in good health and CMV-seronegative.

This chain links TRBV2 with TRBJ2-7; D may be TRBD1 (6 bases). The V end lost 3 bases, the J end lost 3 bases, and 15 bases lay between the germline ends. This CDR3 spans 15 amino acids. Germline-derived CDR1 and CDR2 are SNHLY and FYNNEI. CDR3: CASSESGAIIYEQYF. CDR3 nucleotide sequence: TGTGCCAGCAGTGAGTCAGGGGCGATCATCTACGAGCAGTACTTC. Full variable domain (rest looked up from reference TRBV2 and TRBJ2-7): EPEVTQTPSHQVTQMGQEVILRCVPISNHLYFYWYRQILGQKVEFLVSFYNNEISEKSEIFDDQFSVERPDGSNFTLKIRSTKLEDSAMYFCASSESGAIIYEQYFGPGTRLTVT.

The count of this clone is one. The genes are TRBV27 and TRBJ2-6, with TRBD1 identical over 7 bases. Germline loops: CDR1 MNHEY, CDR2 SMNVEV (reference sequence). The CDR3 consists of 16 residues. V was clipped by 6 bases and J by 2 bases; unmatched bases: 7. Here the CDR3 DNA reads TGTGCCAGCAGCCTCCTACAGGGGACTGGGGCCAACGTCCTGACTTTC. Protein: CASSLLQGTGANVLTF.

This CDR3 is CASSVAGTSTDTQYF. The CDR3 nucleotides read TGTGCCAGCAGCGTAGCGGGGACTAGCACAGATACGCAGTATTTT. The rearrangement uses TRBV9 and TRBJ2-3; weak D call: TRBD2 (6 bases). Germline loops: CDR1 SGDLS, CDR2 YYNGEE. The V gene lost 0 bases and the J gene lost 0 bases, with 8 bases spanning the gap. There are 15 residues in the CDR3. The whole variable domain, filled in from reference TRBV9 and TRBJ2-3, reads DSGVTQTPKHLITATGQRVTLRCSPRSGDLSVYWYQQSLDQGLQFLIQYYNGEERAKGNILERFSAQQFPDLHSELNLSSLELGDSALYFCASSVAGTSTDTQYFGPGTRLTVL.

This sequence joins TRBV27 and TRBJ2-1; D is possibly TRBD2 (5 bases). The CDR3 covers 15 residues. Germline V CDR1 and CDR2: MNHEY, SMNVEV (reference sequence). With 6 bases removed from V and 0 bases from J, the gap between germline ends came to 12 bases. The CDR3: CASRGDRSSYNEQFF. Written as DNA, the CDR3 is TGTGCCAGCAGGGGAGACCGGAGCTCCTACAATGAGCAGTTCTTC.

The genes are TRBV7-8 and TRBJ1-2, with a possible D match to TRBD1 (5 bases). Trimming took 1 base from V and 0 from J, leaving 12 bases between them. Per the germline V gene, CDR1 is SGHVS and CDR2 is FQNEAQ. The CDR3 spans 16 residues. The CDR3 bases are TGTGCCAGCAGCTTAGGAGGGATACAGGCTAACTATGGCTACACCTTC. This codes for CASSLGGIQANYGYTF.

V usage is TRBV7-8 and J usage is TRBJ1-2, with D tentatively TRBD1 (6 bases). V lost 3 bases and J lost 8, with 13 bases in between. The CDR3 consists of 13 residues. Germline CDR1 is SGHVS and CDR2 is FQNEAQ. CDR3 residues: CASSFEQGGGYTF. The CDR3 DNA reads as TGTGCCAGCAGCTTTGAACAGGGCGGAGGCTACACCTTC.

The rearrangement uses TRBV28 and TRBJ2-7; no clear D. CDR1 MDHEN and CDR2 SYDVKM come from the germline V gene. This CDR3 has 12 residues. The V end lost 2 bases, the J end lost 3 bases, and 5 bases lay between the germline ends. The CDR3 region is CASSLGLYEQYF. The CDR3 DNA follows: TGTGCCAGCAGTTTAGGCCTCTACGAGCAGTACTTC.

This sequence joins TRBV6-1 and TRBJ2-7; possible D gene TRBD1, 6 bases. The CDR3 covers 15 residues. V was clipped by 3 bases and J by 3 bases, with 15 bases between them. The germline CDR1 and CDR2 sequences are MNHNS and SASEGT. This chain's CDR3 is CASSEITGSNYEQYF. The CDR3 nucleotides are TGTGCCAGCAGTGAGATCACAGGGAGTAACTACGAGCAGTACTTC.

This chain connects TRBV30 to TRBJ1-1, with 9 positions matching TRBD1. The V gene end was trimmed by 5 bases and the J gene end by 11 bases; junction bases not matched to a gene: 9. The CDR3 covers 12 residues. Germline V gene data show CDR1 as GTSNPN and CDR2 as SVGIG (reference sequence). The CDR3, as DNA: TGTGCCTGGGACGGACAGGGGATCGTGGCTTTCTTT. Translated: CAWDGQGIVAFF.

This chain links TRBV2 with TRBJ1-1; TRBD1 might be the D (6 bases). CDR3 length: 15 residues. Trimming shortened V by 5 bases and J by 0 bases, and 13 bases separated the two germline ends. Germline CDR1 and CDR2: SNHLY and FYNNEI. For the CDR3, the DNA is TGTGCCAGCAGTACCTTGGGACAAATGAACACTGAAGCTTTCTTT. This translates into CASSTLGQMNTEAFF.

This sequence joins TRBV6-6 and TRBJ1-2; D remains ambiguous. With 6 bases removed from V and 8 bases from J, the gap between germline ends came to 10 bases. The CDR3 sequence is 11 residues long. Germline CDR1 MNHNY, CDR2 SVGAGI (reference sequence). DNA of the CDR3: TGTGCCAGCAGCCCCGGCGGGGGCTACACCTTC. It is translated as CASSPGGGYTF.

The chain is built from TRBV10-3 and TRBJ1-2, with D perhaps matching TRBD1 (5 bases). The CDR3 is made up of 15 amino acids. The V gene lost 1 base and the J gene lost 8 bases, with 17 bases spanning the gap. Germline loops: CDR1 ENHRY, CDR2 SYGVKD. CDR3 residues: CAISEFPGQQGGYTF. The CDR3 region has the DNA TGTGCCATCAGTGAGTTCCCAGGGCAGCAAGGCGGCTACACCTTC.

This chain links TRBV7-3 with TRBJ2-2; D gene ambiguous. The CDR3 has 12 amino acids. The germline V gene has CDR1 SGHTA and CDR2 FQGTGA. Trimming took off 5 bases at V and 6 bases at J, with 7 bases between the two ends. In nucleotides, the CDR3 is TGTGCCAGCAGCCACGGAGCCGGGGAGCTGTTTTTT. Protein: CASSHGAGELFF.

The CDR3 is CASTGGQGSSYEQYF. In DNA form, the CDR3 reads TGTGCCAGCACGGGGGGACAGGGGAGCTCCTACGAGCAGTACTTC. This rearrangement joins TRBV2 to TRBJ2-7; TRBD1 agrees at 10 bases. Germline V lookup: CDR1 SNHLY, CDR2 FYNNEI. This CDR3 comprises 15 residues. V gave up 7 bases and J gave up 0 bases; unmatched junction bases: 6.

The DNA of the CDR3 is TGTGCCAGCAGCTTAACCGACAGGGGGAACACCGGGGAGCTGTTTTTT. Its protein is CASSLTDRGNTGELFF. The rearrangement joins TRBV25-1 to TRBJ2-2; 8 bases are a match to TRBD1. In germline, CDR1 is MGHDK, CDR2 SYGVNS. The junction had 7 bases not matched to a gene; V was cut back by 6 bases and J by 1 base. The CDR3 spans 16 residues.

The gene calls are TRBV6-6 and TRBJ1-1, with D tentatively TRBD1 (5 bases). Germline V lookup: CDR1 MNHNY, CDR2 SVGAGI (reference sequence). V lost 2 bases and J 5 bases, leaving 12 bases between the germline ends. CDR3 length: 14 residues. The CDR3 region is CASSYGAGRTEAFF. CDR3 DNA: TGTGCCAGCAGTTACGGTGCGGGGCGGACTGAAGCTTTCTTT.

The V gene is TRBV27, the J gene TRBJ1-6; D is perhaps TRBD1 (5 bases). V lost 8 bases, J lost 0 bases, and 11 bases lay in between. The CDR3 covers 15 residues. CDR1 is MNHEY, CDR2 SMNVEV, per germline (reference sequence). Here the CDR3 reads CASGAGSSYNSPLHF. As DNA, the CDR3 is TGTGCCAGCGGTGCAGGGAGCTCCTATAATTCACCCCTCCACTTT.

This chain connects TRBV27 to TRBJ2-3; 9 bases are shared with TRBD2. After removal of 5 bases from V and 0 bases from J, the junction contained 6 bases not matched to a gene. The CDR3 is 16 amino acids. From germline, CDR1 is MNHEY and CDR2 SMNVEV (reference sequence). The CDR3 spells CASSPVAGASTDTQYF. The DNA of the CDR3 is TGTGCCAGCAGTCCGGTAGCGGGGGCAAGCACAGATACGCAGTATTTT.

The V gene is TRBV27, the J gene TRBJ1-2; D perhaps matches TRBD1 (5 bases). The CDR3 covers 16 residues. The germline CDR1 and CDR2 sequences are MNHEY and SMNVEV (reference sequence). Trimming removed 2 bases from V and 7 bases from J, with 20 bases in between. The CDR3 region is CASSLGEGIRGGGYTF. As DNA, the CDR3 is TGTGCCAGCAGTTTAGGGGAGGGTATCCGGGGCGGTGGCTACACCTTC.

This clone was counted between two and nine times. V and J are TRBV9 and TRBJ2-5; D gene uncertain. The germline V gene encodes CDR1 SGDLS and CDR2 YYNGEE. The CDR3 covers 12 residues. V was shortened by 0 bases and J by 5 bases, with 5 bases between the two germline ends. Here the CDR3 DNA reads TGTGCCAGCAGCGTAGCTGGGGAGACCCAGTACTTC. It encodes CASSVAGETQYF. Complete variable domain (other parts from reference TRBV9 and TRBJ2-5): DSGVTQTPKHLITATGQRVTLRCSPRSGDLSVYWYQQSLDQGLQFLIQYYNGEERAKGNILERFSAQQFPDLHSELNLSSLELGDSALYFCASSVAGETQYFGPGTRLLVL.

This clone appeared a few times. The chain employs TRBV4-1 and TRBJ1-2, with TRBD1 identical over 7 bases. Germline V gene sequence: CDR1 MGHRA, CDR2 YSYEKL. The V and J ends lost 1 base and 2 bases, in that order; junction bases with no gene match: 7. The CDR3 has 16 amino acids. CDR3 amino acids: CASSQVNRGPNYGYTF. Written as DNA, the CDR3 is TGCGCCAGCAGCCAAGTGAACAGGGGACCCAACTATGGCTACACCTTC.

V and J are TRBV7-3 and TRBJ2-2, with D uncertain. V lost 5 bases and J lost 3, with 16 bases in between. The CDR3 has 16 amino acids. The germline gives CDR1 SGHTA, CDR2 FQGTGA. This CDR3 is CASSLTPGVDTGELFF. The CDR3 DNA follows: TGTGCCAGCAGCCTCACCCCTGGGGTTGACACCGGGGAGCTGTTTTTT.

In this sample, this clone turned up a few times. The V and J genes are TRBV5-1 and TRBJ2-7; no definite D call. The CDR3 runs to 12 residues. Germline CDR1 reads SGHRS; CDR2 reads YFSETQ. With 1 base removed from V and 7 bases from J, the gap between germline ends came to 9 bases. The CDR3 protein is CASSLNGAEQYF. In DNA form, the CDR3 reads TGCGCCAGCAGCTTGAACGGCGCGGAGCAGTACTTC.

This chain joins TRBV6-1 and TRBJ2-3; 9 nucleotides match TRBD2. Germline-derived CDR1 and CDR2 are MNHNS and SASEGT. J lost 4 bases, V lost 2 bases, and 7 bases had no gene match. This CDR3 comprises 16 residues. CDR3 sequence: CASSESRGGVADTQYF. In DNA form, the CDR3 reads TGTGCCAGCAGTGAATCGCGGGGGGGAGTCGCAGATACGCAGTATTTT.